A selection of T cell receptor beta chains follows, all from one sample in a study of blood T cell repertoires in COVID-19. Measured with immunoSEQ multiplex PCR; TCRdb has only the in-frame clones, and not every one. The sample has about 210,000 clones; over 75% are singletons. Sequenced material: peripheral blood. These receptors were obtained from a woman between 40 and 50 years old with acute or convalescent COVID-19. Both conserved end residues are part of each CDR3. The order of the fields is CDR3 length, clone size, V gene, D gene, J gene, CDR3 DNA, CDR3 protein. D genes are given only for firm matches. The size field is filled for only some rows; it gives once, few, many or a size class.

>15|once|TRBV6-5|NA|TRBJ2-1
TGTGCCAGCAGTTTTTCGGGGGATGGCCGCAATGAGCAGTTCTTC
CASSFSGDGRNEQFF
>18|NA|TRBV10-3|NA|TRBJ1-2
TGTGCCATCAGTGAACAACTATATTCAGGGGCGGCAGTAGATGGCTACACCTTC
CAISEQLYSGAAVDGYTF
>15|NA|TRBV3-1/TRBV3-2|TRBD1|TRBJ1-2
TGTGCCAGCAGCCAAGCGACAGGGGGGAACTATGGCTACACCTTC
CASSQATGGNYGYTF
>14|NA|TRBV11-1|TRBD2|TRBJ2-5
TGTGCCAGCAGCTTCACTAGCGGACAAGAGACCCAGTACTTC
CASSFTSGQETQYF
>13|NA|TRBV5-4|NA|TRBJ2-3
TGTGCCAGCAGCCTAGCGCGGGGAGATACGCAGTATTTT
CASSLARGDTQYF
>14|NA|TRBV27|NA|TRBJ2-1
TGTGCCAGCAGTTTAGGGGCCGGGTACAATGAGCAGTTCTTC
CASSLGAGYNEQFF
>13|NA|TRBV6-6|NA|TRBJ1-1
TGTGCCAGCAGTCAGACAGTTTCCACTGAAGCTTTCTTT
CASSQTVSTEAFF
>17|once|TRBV7-2|TRBD2|TRBJ2-1
TGTGCCAGCAGCTTAGTTCCAGCGGGGGGCACCTACAATGAGCAGTTCTTC
CASSLVPAGGTYNEQFF
>16|NA|TRBV2|TRBD1|TRBJ1-6
TGTGCCAGCAGTGAAGCCGGGACAGGGGCAAATTCACCCCTCCACTTT
CASSEAGTGANSPLHF
>14|NA|TRBV3-1/TRBV3-2|TRBD1|TRBJ1-5
TGTGCCAGCAGCTTGACAGGGGGTAATCAGCCCCAGCATTTT
CASSLTGGNQPQHF
>16|NA|TRBV27|NA|TRBJ1-5
TGTGCCAGCAGTTTAATTTCGGGGGTTGGCAATCAGCCCCAGCATTTT
CASSLISGVGNQPQHF
>14|NA|TRBV6-5|NA|TRBJ1-2
TGTGCCAGCAGTTCGGAACAGGGAAGGTATGGCTACACCTTC
CASSSEQGRYGYTF
>15|NA|TRBV19|NA|TRBJ1-6
TGTGCCAGTAGCCCAAGTTGGTTCCGGAATTCACCCCTCCACTTT
CASSPSWFRNSPLHF
>18|NA|TRBV5-1|TRBD2|TRBJ2-5
TGCGCCAGCAGCTTGGGTGGACTAGCGGGGGGGCCCCGAGAGACCCAGTACTTC
CASSLGGLAGGPRETQYF
>13|NA|TRBV5-6|NA|TRBJ2-1
TGTGCCAGCAGCCCTGGGGCCCCCAATGAGCAGTTCTTC
CASSPGAPNEQFF
>16|NA|TRBV7-9|NA|TRBJ1-1
TGTGCCAGCAGCTTAGCTCGGGGGGCCGGTGGCACTGAAGCTTTCTTT
CASSLARGAGGTEAFF
>15|NA|TRBV5-1|NA|TRBJ1-2
TGCGCCAGCAGCTTGGTAGGTTTTCGGGGTCGAGGCTACACCTTC
CASSLVGFRGRGYTF
>17|NA|TRBV11-3|TRBD2|TRBJ2-3
TGTGCCAGCAGTTCCGGGACTAGCGGGACTCACACAGATACGCAGTATTTT
CASSSGTSGTHTDTQYF
>13|NA|TRBV30|NA|TRBJ1-4
TGTGCCTGGAGCCAGGGTCTGGATGAAAAACTGTTTTTT
CAWSQGLDEKLFF
>14|NA|TRBV12-5|TRBD1|TRBJ1-1
TGTGCTAGTGGTAGATCAGGGGGGAACACTGAAGCTTTCTTT
CASGRSGGNTEAFF
>13|NA|TRBV25-1|NA|TRBJ1-2
TGTGCCAGCAGCTGGACGGGAAAAGAGGGCTACACCTTC
CASSWTGKEGYTF
>13|NA|TRBV12-3/TRBV12-4|TRBD1|TRBJ1-2
TGTGCCAGCAGCCCCGGGACAGGCTATGGCTACACCTTC
CASSPGTGYGYTF
>14|NA|TRBV9|TRBD1|TRBJ1-2
TGTGCCAGCAGCGGGCGGGGGACAGGGGATGGCTACACCTTC
CASSGRGTGDGYTF
>15|NA|TRBV28|TRBD1|TRBJ1-5
TGTGCCAGCAGTCCGGGACAGGGAAGCAATCAGCCCCAGCATTTT
CASSPGQGSNQPQHF
>13|NA|TRBV10-1|NA|TRBJ1-1
TGCGCCAGCCACTTTCTGGGGGGCACTGAAGCTTTCTTT
CASHFLGGTEAFF
>13|NA|TRBV30|NA|TRBJ1-2
TGTGCCTGGAGTAGCGGGCCGCTCTATGGCTACACCTTC
CAWSSGPLYGYTF